This T cell receptor beta chain was sequenced during a study of T cell responses to AZD1222 COVID-19 vaccine (dated by TCRdb to the early 2020s). Background on the whole study: A total of more than 230 trial participants underwent TCR sequencing, of whom about 210 had received two doses of AZD1222 and around 26 had received two doses of the MenACWY control vaccine. Enrollment into the trials was organized by age into subgroups of 18-55, 56-69 and 70-plus years, and those subgroups contained about 150, 27 and 61 TCR-sequenced participants, respectively.

On this clone itself: What this receptor recognizes is not known. One base away there is no much larger clone; base qualities are not given.

CDR3 length: 15 amino acids, cysteine to phenylalanine. Only the CDR3 DNA is retained, 45 bases long and in frame from the first base. The germline V gene (reference sequence) yields GTSNPN for CDR1 and SVGIG for CDR2. V has 2 bases trimmed and J has 4 bases trimmed; junction bases matching no gene number 5. General findings and caveats noted by the study authors: Because no samples from the day 14 peak response were available, repertoires could be characterized only after the peak T cell response. Participants were mostly white British, with more females than males. The authors suggested clonal diversity may have been underestimated. After two AZD1222 doses, both the breadth and the depth of spike-specific TCRs were significantly higher than at day 0 and than in MenACWY recipients. CD4 TCRs associated with the vaccine covered the entire spike protein, and the dominant responses were in regions 160-218 and 743-854. Epitopes outside the regions mutated in the B.1.351 and B.1.1.7 variants were reportedly recognized by nearly half of the unique spike-specific TCRs. Conclusions about previously exposed vaccinees are limited, since just six AZD1222 recipients were seropositive for SARS-CoV-2 at baseline. In the small 56-69-year group, the increase in depth fell short of significance, most likely because of low power.

The CDR3 regions of human TCRbeta chains were subjected to immunosequencing. The original pipeline was this. TCRs in the repertoires were compared against a reference library of SARS-CoV-2-specific TCRs that had been generated with the MIRA antigen-specificity platform. Breadth meant the fraction of unique TCRs that were SARS-CoV-2-associated, whereas depth meant the fraction of total T cells that were SARS-CoV-2-associated. Using the MIRA data, each spike-specific TCR was assigned both to the spike region to which the TCR was reactive and to a CD4 or CD8 class. Log10-transformed breadth and depth values were compared by one-way ANOVA with Sidak's multiple comparisons tests. Drawn from immuneACCESS, this table holds only the in-frame rearrangements with V and J called that TCRdb kept. Clones are partly lost; checked studies trace under half to an unresolved V gene and leave the rest unexplained. That table gives V, J and clone size, and the DNA gave D and trimming. The sample profile shows some 200,000 clones; roughly 94% of them were found once. Around 1.7% of the sample lies in the top ten.

This specimen's time point label, per the study, means: about 28 days (+/-7) after the second vaccine dose. This specimen's treatment or condition label, interpreted: meningococcal conjugate vaccine given as trial control. Samples from vaccinated people were obtained from the UK trials COV001 and COV002, which included a single-blind randomized controlled phase 2/3 trial of AZD1222 (ChAdOx1 nCoV-19) in healthy adults. For TCRbeta chain sequencing, PBMC samples from trial participants were taken at day 0 and at day 28 after the second dose. The TCR originated in an adult who received the MenACWY meningococcal vaccine as a control. The sequence joins TRBV30 to TRBJ2-1, with TRBD1 identical over 10 junction bases. The sequencing here drew on peripheral blood, taken 28 days after the second dose of the MenACWY control vaccine. CDR3 reads: CAWSKGQGLYNEQFF. The nucleotide sequence reads TGTGCCTGGAGTAAGGGACAGGGGTTATACAATGAGCAGTTCTTC. The CDR3 plus the reference TRBV30 and TRBJ2-1 genes for the other parts give the full variable domain: SQTIHQWPATLVQPVGSPLSLECTVEGTSNPNLYWYRQAAGRGLQLLFYSVGIGQISSEVPQNLSASRPQDRQFILSSKKLLLSDSGFYLCAWSKGQGLYNEQFFGPGTRLTVL.